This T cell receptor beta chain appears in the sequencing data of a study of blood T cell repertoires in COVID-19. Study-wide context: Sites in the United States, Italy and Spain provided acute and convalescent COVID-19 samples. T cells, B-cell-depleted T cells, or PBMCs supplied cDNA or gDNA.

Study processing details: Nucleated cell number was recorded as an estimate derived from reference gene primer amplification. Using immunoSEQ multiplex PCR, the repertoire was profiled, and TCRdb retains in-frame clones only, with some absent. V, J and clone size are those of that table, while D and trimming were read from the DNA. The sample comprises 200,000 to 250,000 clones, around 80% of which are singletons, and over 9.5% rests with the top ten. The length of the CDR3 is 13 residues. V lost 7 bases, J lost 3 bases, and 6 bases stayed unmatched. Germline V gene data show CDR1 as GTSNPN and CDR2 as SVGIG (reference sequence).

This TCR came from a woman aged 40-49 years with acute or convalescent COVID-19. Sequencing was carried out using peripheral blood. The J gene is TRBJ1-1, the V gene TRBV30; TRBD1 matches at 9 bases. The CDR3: CAFRDRADTEAFF. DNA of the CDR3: TGTGCCTTCCGGGACAGGGCGGACACTGAAGCTTTCTTT.